These T cell receptor beta chains were read from a single sample in a study of blood T cell repertoires in COVID-19. Using immunoSEQ multiplex PCR, the repertoire was profiled, and TCRdb retains in-frame clones only, with some absent. Seen here are about 210,000 clones, approximately 85% observed once, and the top ten hold around 7.3%. The specimen sequenced was peripheral blood. These receptors were obtained from a woman in her forties or fifties with active or convalescent COVID-19. Each CDR3 is given with its conserved first and last residue. A D gene is named only where the DNA matches it firmly. Only part of the rows carry a size: once, few, many, or a class if the clone is expanded.

CDR3 DNA: TGTGCCAGCAGCCAAATAACAGGGGAAACTGAAGCTTTCTTT
CDR3 protein: CASSQITGETEAFF
clone size: NA
CDR3 length: 14
D gene: TRBD1
J gene: TRBJ1-1
V gene: TRBV3-1/TRBV3-2

CDR3 DNA: TGTGCCAGTAGTGTCAGAGGCAACACTGAAGCTTTCTTT
CDR3 protein: CASSVRGNTEAFF
clone size: NA
CDR3 length: 13
D gene: NA
J gene: TRBJ1-1
V gene: TRBV19

CDR3 DNA: TGCGCCAGCAGCCCCAGCCTACTAGCGGGAGGACTGAATGAGCAGTTCTTC
CDR3 protein: CASSPSLLAGGLNEQFF
clone size: NA
CDR3 length: 17
D gene: TRBD2
J gene: TRBJ2-1
V gene: TRBV5-1

CDR3 DNA: TGTGCCAGCAGTGACGAGAGGGGGCTTGAAGCTTTCTTT
CDR3 protein: CASSDERGLEAFF
clone size: NA
CDR3 length: 13
D gene: TRBD1
J gene: TRBJ1-1
V gene: TRBV6-4

CDR3 DNA: TGTGCCAGCAGCTTAGGGACAGGGACTGGAAACACCATATATTTT
CDR3 protein: CASSLGTGTGNTIYF
clone size: NA
CDR3 length: 15
D gene: TRBD1
J gene: TRBJ1-3
V gene: TRBV7-6

CDR3 DNA: TGTGCCAGCACTATCGGACAGGCCGGGGAGCTGTTTTTT
CDR3 protein: CASTIGQAGELFF
clone size: NA
CDR3 length: 13
D gene: TRBD1
J gene: TRBJ2-2
V gene: TRBV7-9

CDR3 DNA: TGTGCCAGCAGCCGTGCAGACAGGGGAATTACAGATACGCAGTATTTT
CDR3 protein: CASSRADRGITDTQYF
clone size: NA
CDR3 length: 16
D gene: TRBD1
J gene: TRBJ2-3
V gene: TRBV3-1/TRBV3-2

CDR3 DNA: TGTGCCAGCAGCTTAGGAGACAGCAATGAGCAGTTCTTC
CDR3 protein: CASSLGDSNEQFF
clone size: NA
CDR3 length: 13
D gene: NA
J gene: TRBJ2-1
V gene: TRBV11-1

CDR3 DNA: TGTGCCAGCAGCCCGTACGAGGACAGGGTTTACGAGCAGTACTTC
CDR3 protein: CASSPYEDRVYEQYF
clone size: NA
CDR3 length: 15
D gene: TRBD1
J gene: TRBJ2-7
V gene: TRBV5-6

CDR3 DNA: TGTGCCAGCTCCGCAGGGGAGGGAAACTATGGCTACACCTTC
CDR3 protein: CASSAGEGNYGYTF
clone size: NA
CDR3 length: 14
D gene: NA
J gene: TRBJ1-2
V gene: TRBV2

CDR3 DNA: TGTGCCAGCAGCTTACAGGCCAATCAGCCCCAGCATTTT
CDR3 protein: CASSLQANQPQHF
clone size: NA
CDR3 length: 13
D gene: NA
J gene: TRBJ1-5
V gene: TRBV11-2

CDR3 DNA: TGTGCCAGCAGTTACCTAGCGGGGGAAGAGACCCAGTACTTC
CDR3 protein: CASSYLAGEETQYF
clone size: NA
CDR3 length: 14
D gene: TRBD2
J gene: TRBJ2-5
V gene: TRBV6-5

CDR3 DNA: TGTGCCAGCAGTGAAGCGGGCAGGGGTCGGCGCAATCAGCCCCAGCATTTT
CDR3 protein: CASSEAGRGRRNQPQHF
clone size: NA
CDR3 length: 17
D gene: NA
J gene: TRBJ1-5
V gene: TRBV6-1

CDR3 DNA: TGTGCCAGCAGCTTAGGTTCCAGGCCTTCGAACACTGAAGCTTTCTTT
CDR3 protein: CASSLGSRPSNTEAFF
clone size: NA
CDR3 length: 16
D gene: NA
J gene: TRBJ1-1
V gene: TRBV7-6

CDR3 DNA: TGTGCCAGCACTTCGCAAGCTCCAGGGGGCCGACATGGCTACACCTTC
CDR3 protein: CASTSQAPGGRHGYTF
clone size: NA
CDR3 length: 16
D gene: TRBD1
J gene: TRBJ1-2
V gene: TRBV7-9

CDR3 DNA: TGTGCCAGCAGTTACGGGTCGGGACAGGGGAATGAGCAGTTCTTC
CDR3 protein: CASSYGSGQGNEQFF
clone size: NA
CDR3 length: 15
D gene: TRBD1
J gene: TRBJ2-1
V gene: TRBV6-5

CDR3 DNA: TGTGCCACCAGTGATCGGGGACAGGGCTACAATGAGCAGTTCTTC
CDR3 protein: CATSDRGQGYNEQFF
clone size: once
CDR3 length: 15
D gene: TRBD1
J gene: TRBJ2-1
V gene: TRBV24-1

CDR3 DNA: TGTGCCAGCAGCTCCTCCGGGACAGGGGGCTACACCTTC
CDR3 protein: CASSSSGTGGYTF
clone size: NA
CDR3 length: 13
D gene: TRBD1
J gene: TRBJ1-2
V gene: TRBV7-9

CDR3 DNA: TGTGCCAGCAGCTTCCTCGGGGGGTACAATGAGCAGTTCTTC
CDR3 protein: CASSFLGGYNEQFF
clone size: NA
CDR3 length: 14
D gene: TRBD2
J gene: TRBJ2-1
V gene: TRBV11-2

CDR3 DNA: TGTGCCAGCAGCCCTACAGGGGGGAGCGCTGAAGCTTTCTTT
CDR3 protein: CASSPTGGSAEAFF
clone size: NA
CDR3 length: 14
D gene: TRBD1
J gene: TRBJ1-1
V gene: TRBV5-6